This record looks at one TCR beta chain sequence and its context. The naive CD8 population came from CD45RO-negative cells selected for CCR7, without terminally differentiated effector memory CD45RA+ cells. Assay used: immunoSEQ multiplex PCR; TCRdb lists only in-frame clones, some missing. Among about 2.2 million clones listed, around 95% were seen once. The V end was cut by 3 bases, the J end by 10 bases, with 7 bases between. The CDR3 has 10 amino acids. The germline V gene has CDR1 DFQATT and CDR2 SNEGSKA (reference sequence). The data were obtained in a study of shared clonotypes between healthy human individuals.

This receptor was taken from a man aged 18 to 29 in good health. Some clones in this sample may be carry-over from other donors' samples. Source material: naive CD8+ T cells from PBMCs. The chain recombines TRBV20-1 with TRBJ2-1; D is unclear. The CDR3 region has the DNA TGCAGTGCTAGTTACGGGGAGCAGTTCTTC. Translating gives CSASYGEQFF.